This TCR beta chain was profiled in a study of T cells after yellow fever vaccination. The study, taken as a whole, reports: The secondary response showed a weaker magnitude and a faster peak, day 5 versus 15.

MiXCR, applied by TCRdb to the 5' RACE reads, yields one record per CDR3 protein. Of some 600,000 distinct CDR3 sequences listed, approximately 13% are singletons. Remarks on this clonotype: Its target is not known.

The sample was PBMCs, taken on the day of the yellow fever booster vaccination. The TCR was taken from a man aged 25 to 45 who received the YFV17D yellow fever vaccine.

Here the CDR3 DNA reads TGCAGTGCTAGAGATGTTGTGGGGGACACTGAAGCTTTCTTT. Translating gives CSARDVVGDTEAFF. The V gene is TRBV20-1, the J gene TRBJ1-1, with D tentatively TRBD1 (5 bases). This CDR3 contains 14 residues. Germline-derived CDR1 and CDR2 are DFQATT and SNEGSKA (reference sequence). V was clipped by 0 bases and J by 3 bases, with 11 bases between them.